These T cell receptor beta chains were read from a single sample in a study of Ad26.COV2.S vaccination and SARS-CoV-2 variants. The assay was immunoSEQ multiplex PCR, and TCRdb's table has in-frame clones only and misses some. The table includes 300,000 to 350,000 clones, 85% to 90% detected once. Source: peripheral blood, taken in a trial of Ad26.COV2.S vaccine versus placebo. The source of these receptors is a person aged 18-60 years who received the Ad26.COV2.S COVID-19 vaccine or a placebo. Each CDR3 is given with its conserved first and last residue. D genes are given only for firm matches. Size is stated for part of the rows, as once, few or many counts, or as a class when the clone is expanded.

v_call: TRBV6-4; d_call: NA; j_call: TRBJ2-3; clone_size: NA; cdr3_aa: CASSEMGSLLGAQYF; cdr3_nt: TGTGCCAGCAGTGAGATGGGTAGTCTCCTTGGGGCGCAGTATTTT
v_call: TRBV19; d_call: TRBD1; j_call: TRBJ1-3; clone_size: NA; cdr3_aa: CASSTIRGTSGNTIYF; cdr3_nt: TGTGCCAGTAGTACCATCAGGGGGACATCTGGAAACACCATATATTTT
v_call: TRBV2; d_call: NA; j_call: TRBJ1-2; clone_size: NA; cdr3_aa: CASRPRARGYFYGYTF; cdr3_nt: TGTGCCAGCAGACCGCGGGCCCGGGGATACTTCTATGGCTACACCTTC
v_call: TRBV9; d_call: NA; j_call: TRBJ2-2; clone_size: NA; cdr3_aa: CASSVTASERTGELFF; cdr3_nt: TGTGCCAGCAGCGTAACAGCGAGTGAGCGCACCGGGGAGCTGTTTTTT
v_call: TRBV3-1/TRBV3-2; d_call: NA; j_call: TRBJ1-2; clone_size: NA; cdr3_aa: CASSLGVPENYGYTF; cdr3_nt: TGTGCCAGCAGCCTAGGGGTCCCGGAGAACTATGGCTACACCTTC
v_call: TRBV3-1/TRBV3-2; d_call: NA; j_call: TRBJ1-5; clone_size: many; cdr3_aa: CASSQKTSNQPQHF; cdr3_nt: TGTGCCAGCAGCCAAAAAACCTCCAATCAGCCCCAGCATTTT
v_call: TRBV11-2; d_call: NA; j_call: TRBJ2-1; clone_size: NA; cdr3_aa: CASSFSELGEQFF; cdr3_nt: TGTGCCAGCAGCTTCTCGGAGCTAGGTGAGCAGTTCTTC
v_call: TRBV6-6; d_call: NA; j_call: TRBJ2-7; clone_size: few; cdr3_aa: CASSYPGHRPSYEQYF; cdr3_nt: TGTGCCAGCAGTTACCCGGGACACCGCCCCTCCTACGAGCAGTACTTC
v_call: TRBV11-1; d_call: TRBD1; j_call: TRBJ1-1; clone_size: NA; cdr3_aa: CASSTDRIPTEAFF; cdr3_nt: TGTGCCAGCAGCACGGACAGGATCCCCACTGAAGCTTTCTTT
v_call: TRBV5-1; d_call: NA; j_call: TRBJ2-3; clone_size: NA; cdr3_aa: CASSLVAGTDTQYF; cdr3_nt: TGCGCCAGCAGCTTGGTCGCAGGCACAGATACGCAGTATTTT
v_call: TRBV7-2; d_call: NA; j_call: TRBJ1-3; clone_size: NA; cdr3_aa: CASSFGGLGNTIYF; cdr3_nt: TGTGCCAGCAGCTTTGGAGGGCTAGGAAACACCATATATTTT
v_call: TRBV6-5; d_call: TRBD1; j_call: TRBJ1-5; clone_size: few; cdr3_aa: CASSSQGDYYQPQHF; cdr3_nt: TGTGCCAGCAGCTCACAGGGGGATTATTATCAGCCCCAGCATTTT
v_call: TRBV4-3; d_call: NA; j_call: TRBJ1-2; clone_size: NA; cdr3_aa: CASSQEPPGSGRSGYTF; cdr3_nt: TGCGCCAGCAGCCAAGAGCCCCCAGGATCCGGGAGATCGGGCTACACCTTC
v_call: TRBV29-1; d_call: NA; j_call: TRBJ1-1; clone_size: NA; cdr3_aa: CSACELDTEAFF; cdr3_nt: TGCAGCGCCTGTGAATTGGACACTGAAGCTTTCTTT
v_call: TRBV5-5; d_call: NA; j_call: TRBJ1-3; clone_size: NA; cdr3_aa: CASSMQISGNTIYF; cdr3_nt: TGTGCCAGCAGCATGCAGATCTCTGGAAACACCATATATTTT
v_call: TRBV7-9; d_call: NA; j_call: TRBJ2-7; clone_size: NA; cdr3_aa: CASSLQENSYEQYF; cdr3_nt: TGTGCCAGCAGCTTACAGGAGAACTCCTACGAGCAGTACTTC
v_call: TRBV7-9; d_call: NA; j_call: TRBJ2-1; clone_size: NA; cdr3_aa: CASSLVLGSSYNEQFF; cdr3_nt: TGTGCCAGCAGCTTAGTCCTCGGGAGCTCCTACAATGAGCAGTTCTTC
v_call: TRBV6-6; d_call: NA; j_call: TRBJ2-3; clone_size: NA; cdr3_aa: CASSISTDTQYF; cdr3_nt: TGTGCCAGCAGCATCAGCACAGATACGCAGTATTTT
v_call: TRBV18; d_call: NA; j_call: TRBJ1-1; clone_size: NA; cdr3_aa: CASSPDRKNTEAFF; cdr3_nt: TGTGCCAGCTCCCCCGACAGAAAGAACACTGAAGCTTTCTTT
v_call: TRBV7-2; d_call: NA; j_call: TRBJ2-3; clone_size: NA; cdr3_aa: CASSFRDSTQYF; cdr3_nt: TGTGCCAGCAGCTTCCGAGACAGTACGCAGTATTTT
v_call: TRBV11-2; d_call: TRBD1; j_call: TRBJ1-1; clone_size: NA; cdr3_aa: CASSANRGEAFF; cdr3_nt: TGTGCCAGCAGCGCCAACAGGGGGGAAGCTTTCTTT
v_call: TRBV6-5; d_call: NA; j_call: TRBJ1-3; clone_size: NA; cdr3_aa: CASGYGNTIYF; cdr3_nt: TGTGCCAGCGGATACGGAAACACCATATATTTT
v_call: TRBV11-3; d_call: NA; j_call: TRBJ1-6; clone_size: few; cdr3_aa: CASRPFGDSPLHF; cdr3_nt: TGTGCCAGCCGCCCTTTCGGCGATTCACCCCTCCACTTT
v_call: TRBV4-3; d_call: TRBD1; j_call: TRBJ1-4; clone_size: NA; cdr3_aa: CASSRDSNEKLFF; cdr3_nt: TGCGCCAGCAGCCGGGACAGTAATGAAAAACTGTTTTTT
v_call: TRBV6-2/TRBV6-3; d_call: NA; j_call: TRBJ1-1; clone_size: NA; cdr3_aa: CASSYTRSLRQQAFF; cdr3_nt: TGTGCCAGCAGTTACACCCGTTCTTTAAGGCAACAAGCTTTCTTT
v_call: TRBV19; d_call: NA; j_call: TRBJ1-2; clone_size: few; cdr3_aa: CASSIDPAGANYGYTF; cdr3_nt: TGTGCCAGTAGTATAGATCCCGCAGGGGCCAACTATGGCTACACCTTC
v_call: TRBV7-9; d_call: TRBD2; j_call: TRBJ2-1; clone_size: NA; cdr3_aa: CASSTRLAGGPYNEQFF; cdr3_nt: TGTGCCAGCAGCACCCGACTAGCGGGAGGCCCCTACAATGAGCAGTTCTTC
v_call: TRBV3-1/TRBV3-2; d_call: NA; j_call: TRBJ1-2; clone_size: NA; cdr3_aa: CASSGSNYGYTF; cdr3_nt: TGTGCCAGCAGCGGGTCTAACTATGGCTACACCTTC
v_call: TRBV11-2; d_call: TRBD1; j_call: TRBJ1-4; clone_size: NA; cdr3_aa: CASSLGDRATNEKLFF; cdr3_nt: TGTGCCAGCAGCTTAGGGGACAGGGCAACTAATGAAAAACTGTTTTTT
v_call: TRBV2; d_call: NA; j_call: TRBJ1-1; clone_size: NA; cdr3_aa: CASRRVDGTPEAFF; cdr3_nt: TGTGCCAGCAGGCGGGTTGACGGCACCCCTGAAGCTTTCTTT
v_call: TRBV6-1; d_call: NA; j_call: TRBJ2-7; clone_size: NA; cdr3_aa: CASSEFIDTSYEQYF; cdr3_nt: TGTGCCAGCAGTGAATTCATTGATACTTCCTACGAGCAGTACTTC
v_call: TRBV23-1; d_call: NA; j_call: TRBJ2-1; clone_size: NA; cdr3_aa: CASSRRENEQFF; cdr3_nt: TGCGCCAGCAGTCGGAGGGAAAATGAGCAGTTCTTC
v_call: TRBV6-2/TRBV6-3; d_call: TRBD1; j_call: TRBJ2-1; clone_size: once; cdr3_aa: CASSDPGQAYNEQFF; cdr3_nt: TGTGCCAGCAGTGATCCGGGACAGGCCTACAATGAGCAGTTCTTC
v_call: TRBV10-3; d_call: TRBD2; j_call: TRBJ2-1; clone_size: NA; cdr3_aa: CAISDISGGAYNEQFF; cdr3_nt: TGTGCCATCAGTGATATAAGCGGGGGGGCCTACAATGAGCAGTTCTTC
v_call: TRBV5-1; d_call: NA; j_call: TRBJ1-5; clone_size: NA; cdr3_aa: CASSLEGQPNQPQHF; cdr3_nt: TGCGCCAGCAGCTTGGAGGGACAACCAAATCAGCCCCAGCATTTT
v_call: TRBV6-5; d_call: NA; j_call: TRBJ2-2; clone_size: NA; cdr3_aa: CASSRSVIIGELFF; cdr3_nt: TGTGCCAGCAGTCGTTCGGTTATTATTGGGGAGCTGTTTTTT
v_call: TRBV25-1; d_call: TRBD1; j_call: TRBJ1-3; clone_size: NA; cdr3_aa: CASSAEGASGNTIYF; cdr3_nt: TGTGCCAGCAGTGCCGAGGGGGCATCTGGAAACACCATATATTTT